This T cell receptor (beta chain) stems from a study of shared clonotypes between healthy human individuals. Study-wide findings and caveats: An anticipated effect of sequencing depth on clonotype sharing among donors was recognized.

The naive CD8 population came from CD45RO-negative cells selected for CCR7, without terminally differentiated effector memory CD45RA+ cells. Assay: immunoSEQ multiplex PCR; the TCRdb copy retains only in-frame clones and omits some. In the table there are about 2.2 million clones, just under 95% of which are singletons. As regards this clone: Its antigen remains unknown.

What was sequenced was naive CD8+ T cells from PBMCs. The source is a man aged 18 to 29 in good health. Some clones in this sample may be carry-over from other donors' samples.

The CDR3 sequence is CASSLARVRTSGRLGTDTQYF. CDR3 coding DNA: TGTGCCAGCAGCTTAGCGAGGGTGAGGACTAGCGGGAGATTGGGCACAGATACGCAGTATTTT. V and J are TRBV7-8 and TRBJ2-3; 13 bases match TRBD2. Germline V gene sequence: CDR1 SGHVS, CDR2 FQNEAQ. The CDR3 totals 21 residues. V lost 0 bases and J lost 1; bases outside the gene matches: 13.